The 27 T cell receptor beta chains in this list originate from one sample, sequenced in a study of T cell repertoires in cytomegalovirus infection. No antigen has been identified for these receptors. TCRdb redid the calling of the reads with MiXCR, one entry per CDR3 protein. The sample carries 750,000 to 950,000 distinct CDR3 sequences, about 27% recorded once. The sample in question was cultured CD8+ T cells from PBMCs, obtained from culture after CMV antigen stimulation. The origin of the receptors is a human donor in good health (CMV status not recorded). Some clones in this sample may be carry-over from other donors' samples.

The chain has TRBV27 and TRBJ2-3, with 8 bases aligning to TRBD2. The V and J ends lost 6 bases and 4 bases, in that order; junction bases with no gene match: 6. The CDR3 length is 14 residues. Germline V gives CDR1 MNHEY, CDR2 SMNVEV (reference sequence). The CDR3: CASSIAGFADTQYF. In DNA form, the CDR3 reads TGTGCCAGCAGCATAGCGGGGTTCGCAGATACGCAGTATTTT.

The chain is built from TRBV27 and TRBJ2-3; perhaps TRBD2 as D (7 bases). This CDR3 region has 16 residues. CDR1 is MNHEY and CDR2 is SMNVEV in the germline V gene (reference sequence). V lost 5 bases and J 2 bases, leaving 17 bases between the germline ends. DNA for the CDR3: TGTGCCAGCAGTGAGTTCAACGGGGGGCCCACAGATACGCAGTATTTT. It encodes CASSEFNGGPTDTQYF.

The chain recombines TRBV14 with TRBJ2-1; 9 bases agree with TRBD2. The CDR3 totals 13 residues. Germline V gene sequence: CDR1 SGHDN, CDR2 FVKESK. V dropped 5 bases and J dropped 10; count of bases not matched to a gene: 6. CDR3 amino acids: CASSSKRGVEQFF. The CDR3 DNA follows: TGTGCCAGCAGCTCGAAGCGGGGGGTAGAGCAGTTCTTC. The variable domain in full, completed from reference TRBV14 and TRBJ2-1, reads EAGVTQFPSHSVIEKGQTVTLRCDPISGHDNLYWYRRVMGKEIKFLLHFVKESKQDESGMPNNRFLAERTGGTYSTLKVQPAELEDSGVYFCASSSKRGVEQFFGPGTRLTVL.

The chain couples TRBV4-3 to TRBJ1-2; 9 bases are shared with TRBD1. V lost 2 bases, J lost 7 bases, and 8 bases stayed unmatched. CDR1 is LGHNA, CDR2 YSLEER, per germline. This CDR3 region has 15 residues. CDR3 DNA: TGCGCCAGCAGCCAATTCCACAGGGGGCTGGCTGGCTACACCTTC. It is translated as CASSQFHRGLAGYTF.

There are a few counts of this clonotype. This sequence joins TRBV4-2 and TRBJ2-7; D perhaps matches TRBD2 (6 bases). Germline loops: CDR1 LGHNA, CDR2 YNFKEQ. CDR3 length: 15 amino acids. Trimming stripped 0 bases from V and 2 bases from J, with 11 bases between. The CDR3 coding sequence is TGTGCCAGCAGCCAAGACGGGAGCGGCCCCTACGAGCAGTACTTC. It codes for CASSQDGSGPYEQYF.

This clonotype was detected ten times or more. V usage is TRBV25-1 and J usage is TRBJ2-1, with TRBD2 identical over 9 bases. V shed 1 base and J 8 bases; nucleotides not matched to a gene: 9. Germline V gives CDR1 MGHDK, CDR2 SYGVNS. This CDR3 contains 16 residues. This CDR3 is CASSESSSGGHDEQFF. The CDR3 nucleotides are TGTGCCAGCAGTGAATCGAGTAGCGGGGGTCATGATGAGCAGTTCTTC.

The rearrangement uses TRBV27 and TRBJ1-1; D is possibly TRBD1 (5 bases). Trimming cost V 4 bases and J 7 bases, with 10 bases left between them. Germline V CDR1 and CDR2: MNHEY, SMNVEV (reference sequence). This CDR3 is built from 12 residues. CDR3 region: CASSSGTLEAFF. The CDR3 DNA reads TGTGCCAGCAGTTCCGGGACCCTTGAAGCTTTCTTT.

This clonotype was observed a few times. V usage is TRBV12-3 or TRBV12-4 and J usage is TRBJ2-7; no clear D. V shed 3 bases and J shed 1 base, with 13 bases lying between them. CDR3 length equals 15 residues. This chain's CDR3 is CASSFGGPTSYEQYV. Written as DNA, the CDR3 is TGTGCCAGCAGTTTTGGTGGCCCTACTTCCTACGAGCAGTACGTC.

The genes are TRBV7-9 and TRBJ2-2; D is undetermined. Looked up from germline, CDR1 is SEHNR and CDR2 is FQNEAQ (reference sequence). The V end lost 5 bases, the J end lost 2 bases, and 15 bases lay between the germline ends. This CDR3 is 16 amino acids long. The CDR3 spells CASSLGLGRNTGELFF. The CDR3 DNA is TGTGCCAGCAGCCTAGGTTTGGGCCGCAACACCGGGGAGCTGTTTTTT.

The chain joins TRBV24-1 to TRBJ2-1; perhaps TRBD1 as D (6 bases). The CDR3 contains 14 residues. Germline CDR1 is KGHDR and CDR2 is SFDVKD. The ends were cut back, 5 bases at V and 5 bases at J, with 12 bases in the middle. CDR3 residues: CATSVTGIDNEQFF. The CDR3 DNA is TGTGCCACCAGTGTCACAGGGATTGACAATGAGCAGTTCTTC.

Only a few counts were recorded for this clonotype. V gene TRBV5-1 combines with J gene TRBJ2-7; D remains unclear. The CDR3 extends over 11 amino acids. Germline values: CDR1 SGHRS, CDR2 YFSETQ. V was trimmed by 1 base and J by 9 bases, leaving 8 bases between them. CDR3 sequence reads: CASSLPVVQYV. DNA of the CDR3: TGCGCCAGCAGCTTGCCGGTAGTGCAGTACGTC.

The V call is TRBV15, the J call TRBJ1-5; 7 bases map to TRBD1. J was trimmed by 5 bases and V by 8 bases; bases with no gene match: 9. The CDR3 is 14 residues long. Germline values: CDR1 LNHNV, CDR2 YYDKDF (reference sequence). The CDR3 reads CATRAGTVYQPQHF. The CDR3 DNA is TGTGCCACCCGAGCCGGGACAGTCTATCAGCCCCAGCATTTT.

The CDR3 DNA is TGTGCCAGCAGTTATCAGGGGGGAAACATTCAGTACTTC. Protein product: CASSYQGGNIQYF. The J gene is TRBJ2-4, the V gene TRBV6-5, with D perhaps matching TRBD1 (7 bases). The V gene lost 3 bases and the J gene lost 6 bases, with 9 bases spanning the gap. This CDR3 has 13 amino acids. Germline V gene sequence: CDR1 MNHEY, CDR2 SVGAGI.

This clonotype was seen more than once but under ten times. The gene calls are TRBV7-9 and TRBJ2-2; a weak D match, TRBD1 (5 bases). Looked up from germline, CDR1 is SEHNR and CDR2 is FQNEAQ (reference sequence). The CDR3 is made up of 17 amino acids. V dropped 4 bases and J dropped 3 bases, with 18 bases sitting between them. This CDR3 reads CASSSLPQGSDTGELFF. CDR3 nucleotides: TGTGCCAGCAGCTCTCTCCCGCAGGGTTCCGACACCGGGGAGCTGTTTTTT.

The V call is TRBV7-8, the J call TRBJ2-7, with 7 bases that match TRBD2. CDR1 is SGHVS and CDR2 is FQNEAQ in the germline V gene. The CDR3 contains 15 residues. Germline trimming cut 1 base from V and 4 bases from J; bases unmatched to any gene: 7. The CDR3 sequence is CASSLGRVGGYEQYF. The CDR3 DNA is TGTGCCAGCAGCTTAGGCCGGGTGGGGGGGTACGAGCAGTACTTC.

This clonotype was counted between two and nine times. The rearrangement joins TRBV7-9 to TRBJ2-7, with a tentative D call TRBD1 (6 bases). This CDR3 region has 13 residues. Trimming pared 4 bases from V and 5 bases from J, leaving 12 bases between. Germline V gene data show CDR1 as SEHNR and CDR2 as FQNEAQ (reference sequence). The CDR3: CASSSGVPDEQYF. CDR3 nucleotides: TGTGCCAGCAGCTCAGGGGTCCCCGACGAGCAGTACTTC.

The chain recombines TRBV5-6 with TRBJ2-3, with a tentative D call TRBD1 (6 bases). With 3 bases removed from V and 0 bases from J, the gap between germline ends came to 20 bases. The germline gives CDR1 SGHDT, CDR2 YYEEEE. The CDR3 totals 18 residues. In DNA, the CDR3 is TGTGCCAGCAGCTCATGGACAGCCGAGGTCCTAAGCACAGATACGCAGTATTTT. It translates to CASSSWTAEVLSTDTQYF.

This clonotype was seen only a few times. The CDR3 nucleotides are TGTGCCAGCAGCTTAGGCTTGGATTACCAAGAGACCCAGTACTTC. It encodes CASSLGLDYQETQYF. The V and J genes are TRBV7-9 and TRBJ2-5, with D unclear. This CDR3 has 15 residues. Trimming stripped 1 base from V and 0 bases from J, with 9 bases between. Germline lookup yields CDR1 SEHNR and CDR2 FQNEAQ (reference sequence).

The chain links TRBV2 to TRBJ1-2; 8 bases are a match to TRBD1. Germline CDR1 is SNHLY and CDR2 is FYNNEI. The CDR3 extends over 14 amino acids. V shed 10 bases, J shed 4 bases, and the junction held 11 bases outside the gene matches. This CDR3 reads CATLDRGDGYGYTF. CDR3 coding DNA: TGTGCCACGCTAGACAGGGGCGATGGCTATGGCTACACCTTC. The whole variable domain, filled in from reference TRBV2 and TRBJ1-2, reads EPEVTQTPSHQVTQMGQEVILRCVPISNHLYFYWYRQILGQKVEFLVSFYNNEISEKSEIFDDQFSVERPDGSNFTLKIRSTKLEDSAMYFCATLDRGDGYGYTFGSGTRLTVV.

This chain uses TRBV12-3 or TRBV12-4 with TRBJ2-1, with TRBD2 matching 10 bases. The CDR3 loop spans 12 amino acids. V lost 6 bases and J lost 9; bases outside the gene matches: 2. The DNA of the CDR3 is TGTGCCAGCAGCACTAGCGGGGTTGAGCAGTTCTTC. Amino acids: CASSTSGVEQFF.

V is TRBV20-1 and J is TRBJ2-7, with D unresolved. CDR1 DFQATT and CDR2 SNEGSKA come from the germline V gene (reference sequence). The CDR3 spans 16 residues. V was trimmed by 3 bases and J by 0 bases, leaving 18 bases between them. The chain's CDR3 is CSARSLGGRSSYEQYF. The CDR3 nucleotides are TGCAGTGCTAGGTCTTTAGGTGGCAGGAGCTCCTACGAGCAGTACTTC.

This clonotype was counted at least ten times. The CDR3 protein is CASSLGLAVYNEQFF. The DNA of the CDR3 is TGTGCCAGCAGCCTCGGACTAGCGGTATACAATGAGCAGTTCTTC. The chain recombines TRBV7-2 with TRBJ2-1; 10 nucleotides agree with TRBD2. CDR1 and CDR2 from the germline V gene are SGHTA and FQGNSA. V was pared by 5 bases and J by 4 bases, with 5 bases of the junction left unmatched. The CDR3 contains 15 residues.

V is TRBV10-3 and J is TRBJ2-7; D remains ambiguous. Trimming removed 0 bases from V and 11 bases from J, with 14 bases in between. The CDR3 is made up of 13 amino acids. Germline-derived CDR1 and CDR2 are ENHRY and SYGVKD. The CDR3 region is CAISESSRVVKYV. In nucleotides, the CDR3 is TGTGCCATCAGTGAGTCGTCCCGGGTTGTGAAGTACGTC.

This chain uses TRBV28 with TRBJ1-2; D possibly corresponds to TRBD1 (6 bases). Trimming removed 4 bases at V and 4 bases at J, with 22 bases between. Germline CDR1 is MDHEN and CDR2 is SYDVKM. This CDR3 contains 17 residues. CDR3 residues: CASSSFIQGIVTYGYTF. In nucleotides, the CDR3 is TGTGCCAGCAGTTCCTTTATACAGGGAATAGTTACCTATGGCTACACCTTC.

The chain couples TRBV12-3 or TRBV12-4 to TRBJ1-4; 7 bases fit TRBD1. V trimming: 5 bases; J trimming: 6 bases; junction bases outside the gene matches: 6. The CDR3 sequence is 14 residues long. This CDR3 reads CASSTDRVYEKLFF. The CDR3 bases are TGTGCCAGCAGTACCGACAGGGTTTATGAAAAACTGTTTTTT.

This clonotype was found many times. This chain joins TRBV7-8 and TRBJ2-3; TRBD2 aligns across 12 bases. J was trimmed by 6 bases and V by 5 bases; bases with no gene match: 24. Germline V CDR1 and CDR2: SGHVS, FQNEAQ. The CDR3 sequence is 21 residues long. The CDR3 region has the DNA TGTGCCAGCAGCCTACCTCGGTCTAGCGGGGGGGCCGAAATCCCCAATGATACGCAGTATTTT. Amino acid sequence: CASSLPRSSGGAEIPNDTQYF.

This clonotype was detected only a few times. This chain links TRBV6-1 with TRBJ1-1; perhaps TRBD1 as D (5 bases). Germline V CDR1 and CDR2: MNHNS, SASEGT. This CDR3 has 12 residues. The V end was cut by 7 bases, the J end by 7 bases, with 13 bases between. Here the CDR3 reads CASNDRVFEAFF. As DNA, the CDR3 is TGTGCCAGCAACGACAGAGTATTTGAAGCTTTCTTT.